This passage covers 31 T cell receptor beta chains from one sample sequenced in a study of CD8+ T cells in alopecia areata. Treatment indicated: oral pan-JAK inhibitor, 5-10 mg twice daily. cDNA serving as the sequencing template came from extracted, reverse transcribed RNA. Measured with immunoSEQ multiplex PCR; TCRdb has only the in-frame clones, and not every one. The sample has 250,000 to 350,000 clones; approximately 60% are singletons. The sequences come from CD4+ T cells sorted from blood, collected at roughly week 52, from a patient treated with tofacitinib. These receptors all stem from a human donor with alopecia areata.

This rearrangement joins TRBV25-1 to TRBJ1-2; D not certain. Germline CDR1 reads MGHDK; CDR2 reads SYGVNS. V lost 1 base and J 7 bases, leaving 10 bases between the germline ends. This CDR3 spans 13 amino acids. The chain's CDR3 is CASSESFRGGYTF. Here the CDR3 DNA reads TGTGCCAGCAGTGAATCTTTCCGGGGTGGCTACACCTTC.

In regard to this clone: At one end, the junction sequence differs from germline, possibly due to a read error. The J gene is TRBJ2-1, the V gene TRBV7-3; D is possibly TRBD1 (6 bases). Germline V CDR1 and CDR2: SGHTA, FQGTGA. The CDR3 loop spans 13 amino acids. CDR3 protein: CASSLNRVNEQFF. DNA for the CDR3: TGTGCCAGCAGTTTAAACAGGGTAAATGAGCAGTTCTTC.

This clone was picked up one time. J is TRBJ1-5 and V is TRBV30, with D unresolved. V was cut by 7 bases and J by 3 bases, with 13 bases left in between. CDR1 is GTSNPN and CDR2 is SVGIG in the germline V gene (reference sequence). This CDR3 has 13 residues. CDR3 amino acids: CASSDGLNQPQHF. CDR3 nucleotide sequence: TGTGCCTCGTCTGACGGACTCAATCAGCCCCAGCATTTT.

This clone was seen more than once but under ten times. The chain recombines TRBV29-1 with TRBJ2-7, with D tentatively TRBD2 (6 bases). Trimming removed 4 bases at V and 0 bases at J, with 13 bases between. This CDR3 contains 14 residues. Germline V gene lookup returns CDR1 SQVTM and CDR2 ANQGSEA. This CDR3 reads CSVGFGSNSYEQYF. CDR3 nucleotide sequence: TGCAGCGTTGGCTTCGGGAGTAACTCCTACGAGCAGTACTTC.

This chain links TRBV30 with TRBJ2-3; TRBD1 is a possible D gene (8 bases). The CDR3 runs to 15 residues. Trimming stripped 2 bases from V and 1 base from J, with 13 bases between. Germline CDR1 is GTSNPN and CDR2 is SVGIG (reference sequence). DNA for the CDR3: TGTGCCTGGAGTAGGACAGGGAGGGGCACAGATACGCAGTATTTT. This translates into CAWSRTGRGTDTQYF.

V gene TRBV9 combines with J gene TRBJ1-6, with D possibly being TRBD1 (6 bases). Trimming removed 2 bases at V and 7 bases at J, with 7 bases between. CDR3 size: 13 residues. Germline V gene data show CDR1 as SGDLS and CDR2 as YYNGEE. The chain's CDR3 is CASSVTGNSPLHF. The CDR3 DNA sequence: TGTGCCAGCAGCGTTACAGGGAATTCACCCCTCCACTTT.

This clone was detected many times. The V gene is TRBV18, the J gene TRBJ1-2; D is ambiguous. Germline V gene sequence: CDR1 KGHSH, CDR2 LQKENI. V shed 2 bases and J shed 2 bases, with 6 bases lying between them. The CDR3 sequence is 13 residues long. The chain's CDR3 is CASSPDKNYGYTF. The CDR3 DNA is TGTGCCAGCTCACCAGACAAGAACTATGGCTACACCTTC. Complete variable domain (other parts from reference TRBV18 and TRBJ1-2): NAGVMQNPRHLVRRRGQEARLRCSPMKGHSHVYWYRQLPEEGLKFMVYLQKENIIDESGMPKERFSAEFPKEGPSILRIQQVVRGDSAAYFCASSPDKNYGYTFGSGTRLTVV.

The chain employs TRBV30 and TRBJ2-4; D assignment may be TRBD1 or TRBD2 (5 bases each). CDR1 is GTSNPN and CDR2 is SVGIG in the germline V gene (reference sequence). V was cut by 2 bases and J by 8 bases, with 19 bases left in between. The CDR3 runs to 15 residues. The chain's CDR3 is CAWSRGQGERDIQYF. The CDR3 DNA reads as TGTGCCTGGAGTCGAGGGCAGGGAGAGAGGGACATTCAGTACTTC.

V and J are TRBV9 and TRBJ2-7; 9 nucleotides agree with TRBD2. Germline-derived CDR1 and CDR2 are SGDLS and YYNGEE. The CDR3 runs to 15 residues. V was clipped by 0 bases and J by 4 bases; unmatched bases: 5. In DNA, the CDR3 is TGTGCCAGCAGCGTAGGAGAGGGACTAGCATACGAGCAGTACTTC. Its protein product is CASSVGEGLAYEQYF.

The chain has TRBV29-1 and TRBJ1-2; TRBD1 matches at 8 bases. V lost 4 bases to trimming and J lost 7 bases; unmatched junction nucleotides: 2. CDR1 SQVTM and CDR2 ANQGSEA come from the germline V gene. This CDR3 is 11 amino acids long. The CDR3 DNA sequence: TGCAGCGTTGGCGGACAGGGTGGCTACACCTTC. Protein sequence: CSVGGQGGYTF.

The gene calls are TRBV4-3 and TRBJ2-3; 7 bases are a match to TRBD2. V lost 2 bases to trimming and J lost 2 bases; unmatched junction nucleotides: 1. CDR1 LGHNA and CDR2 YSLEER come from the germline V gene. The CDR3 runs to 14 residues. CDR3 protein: CASSQRLATDTQYF. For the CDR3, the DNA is TGCGCCAGCAGCCAAAGACTAGCCACAGATACGCAGTATTTT.

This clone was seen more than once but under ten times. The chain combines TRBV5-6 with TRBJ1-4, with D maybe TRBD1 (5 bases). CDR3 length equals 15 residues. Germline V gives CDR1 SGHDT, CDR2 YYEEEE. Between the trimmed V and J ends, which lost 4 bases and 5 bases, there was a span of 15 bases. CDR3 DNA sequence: TGTGCCAGCAGCGCGACCCCAGGGACGAATGAAAAACTGTTTTTT. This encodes CASSATPGTNEKLFF.

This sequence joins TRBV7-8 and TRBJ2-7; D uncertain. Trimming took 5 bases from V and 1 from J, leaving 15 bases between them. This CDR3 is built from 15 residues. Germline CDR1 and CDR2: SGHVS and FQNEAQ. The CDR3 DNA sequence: TGTGCCAGCAGCCCGGATAGGCTAGGGTCCTACGAGCAGTACTTC. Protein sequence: CASSPDRLGSYEQYF.

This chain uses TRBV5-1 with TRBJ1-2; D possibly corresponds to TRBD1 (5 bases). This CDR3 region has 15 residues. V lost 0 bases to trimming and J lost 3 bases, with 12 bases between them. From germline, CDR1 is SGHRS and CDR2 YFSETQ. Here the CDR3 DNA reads TGCGCCAGCAGCTTGGGACAGAGCCCGTACTATGGCTACACCTTC. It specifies CASSLGQSPYYGYTF.

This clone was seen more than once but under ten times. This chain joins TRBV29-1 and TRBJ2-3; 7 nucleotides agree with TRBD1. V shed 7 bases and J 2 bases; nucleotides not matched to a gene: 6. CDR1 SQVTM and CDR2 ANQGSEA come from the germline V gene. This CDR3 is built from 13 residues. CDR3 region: CSADRDHTDTQYF. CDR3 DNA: TGCAGCGCAGACAGGGACCACACAGATACGCAGTATTTT.

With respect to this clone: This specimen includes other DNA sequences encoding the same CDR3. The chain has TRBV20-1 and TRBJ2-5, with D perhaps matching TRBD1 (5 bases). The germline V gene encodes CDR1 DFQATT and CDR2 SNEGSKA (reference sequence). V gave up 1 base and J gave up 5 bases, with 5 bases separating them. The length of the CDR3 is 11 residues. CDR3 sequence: CSARGGETQYF. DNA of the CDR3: TGCAGTGCTAGAGGGGGCGAGACCCAGTACTTC.

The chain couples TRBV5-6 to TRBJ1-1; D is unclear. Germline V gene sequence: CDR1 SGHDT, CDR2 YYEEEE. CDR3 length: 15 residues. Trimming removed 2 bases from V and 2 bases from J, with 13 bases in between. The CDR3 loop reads CASSFGGRGNTEAFF. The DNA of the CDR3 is TGTGCCAGCAGCTTCGGTGGCCGGGGAAACACTGAAGCTTTCTTT.

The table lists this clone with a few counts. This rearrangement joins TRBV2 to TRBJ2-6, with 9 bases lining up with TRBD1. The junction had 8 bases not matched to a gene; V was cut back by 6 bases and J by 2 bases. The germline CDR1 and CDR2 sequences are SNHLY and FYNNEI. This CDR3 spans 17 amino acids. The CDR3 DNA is TGTGCCAGCAGCCGACAGGGGGACTTAACTGGGGCCAACGTCCTGACTTTC. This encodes CASSRQGDLTGANVLTF.

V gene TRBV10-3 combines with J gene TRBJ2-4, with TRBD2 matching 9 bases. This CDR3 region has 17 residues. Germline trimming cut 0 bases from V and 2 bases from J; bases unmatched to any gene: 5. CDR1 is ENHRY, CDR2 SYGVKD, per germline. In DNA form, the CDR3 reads TGTGCCATCAGTGAGTCTGCGACTAGCGGTACCAAAAACATTCAGTACTTC. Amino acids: CAISESATSGTKNIQYF.

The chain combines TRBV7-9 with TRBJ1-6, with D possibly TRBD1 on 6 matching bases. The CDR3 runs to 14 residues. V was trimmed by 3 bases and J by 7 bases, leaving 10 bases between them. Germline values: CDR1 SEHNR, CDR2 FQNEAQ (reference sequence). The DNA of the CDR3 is TGTGCCAGCAGCTTTGGACAGCAGAATTCACCCCTCCACTTT. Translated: CASSFGQQNSPLHF. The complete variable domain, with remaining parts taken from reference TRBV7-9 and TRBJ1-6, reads DTGVSQNPRHKITKRGQNVTFRCDPISEHNRLYWYRQTLGQGPEFLTYFQNEAQLEKSRLLSDRFSAERPKGSFSTLEIQRTEQGDSAMYLCASSFGQQNSPLHFGNGTRLTVT.

The CDR3 protein is CASSNPLAGGSDEQFF. The CDR3 nucleotides are TGCGCCAGCAGCAACCCTTTAGCGGGGGGCAGCGATGAGCAGTTCTTC. The genes are TRBV5-1 and TRBJ2-1, with 10 bases matching TRBD2. The CDR3 is 16 amino acids. Trimming at V came to 4 bases and at J to 8 bases, leaving 12 bases not matched to a gene. Germline CDR1 and CDR2: SGHRS and YFSETQ. Looking up the rest from reference TRBV5-1 and TRBJ2-1 gives the full variable domain: KAGVTQTPRYLIKTRGQQVTLSCSPISGHRSVSWYQQTPGQGLQFLFEYFSETQRNKGNFPGRFSGRQFSNSRSEMNVSTLELGDSALYLCASSNPLAGGSDEQFFGPGTRLTVL.

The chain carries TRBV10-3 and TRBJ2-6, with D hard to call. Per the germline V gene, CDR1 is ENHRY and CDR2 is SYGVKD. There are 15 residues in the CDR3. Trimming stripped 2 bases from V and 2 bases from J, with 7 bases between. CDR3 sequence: CAISEPMAGANVLTF. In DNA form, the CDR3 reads TGTGCCATCAGTGAGCCAATGGCTGGGGCCAACGTCCTGACTTTC.

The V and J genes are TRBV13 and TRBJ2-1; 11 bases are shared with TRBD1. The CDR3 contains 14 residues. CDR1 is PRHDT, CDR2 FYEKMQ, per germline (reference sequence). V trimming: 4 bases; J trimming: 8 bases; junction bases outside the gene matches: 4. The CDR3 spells CASSSDRGRYEQFF. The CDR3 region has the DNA TGTGCCAGCAGCTCGGACAGGGGGCGTTATGAGCAGTTCTTC.

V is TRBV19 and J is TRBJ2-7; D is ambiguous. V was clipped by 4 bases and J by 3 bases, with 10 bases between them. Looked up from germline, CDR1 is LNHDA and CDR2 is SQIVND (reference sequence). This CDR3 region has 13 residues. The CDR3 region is CASSKHYGYEQYF. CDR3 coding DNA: TGTGCCAGTAGTAAGCACTACGGCTACGAGCAGTACTTC. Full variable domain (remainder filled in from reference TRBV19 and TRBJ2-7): DGGITQSPKYLFRKEGQNVTLSCEQNLNHDAMYWYRQDPGQGLRLIYYSQIVNDFQKGDIAEGYSVSREKKESFPLTVTSAQKNPTAFYLCASSKHYGYEQYFGPGTRLTVT.

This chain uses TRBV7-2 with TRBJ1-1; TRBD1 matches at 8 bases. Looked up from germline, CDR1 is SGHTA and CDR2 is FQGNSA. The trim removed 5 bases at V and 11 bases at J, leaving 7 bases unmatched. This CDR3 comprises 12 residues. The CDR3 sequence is CASSPTGAVAFF. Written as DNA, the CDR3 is TGTGCCAGCAGCCCGACAGGGGCGGTCGCTTTCTTT.

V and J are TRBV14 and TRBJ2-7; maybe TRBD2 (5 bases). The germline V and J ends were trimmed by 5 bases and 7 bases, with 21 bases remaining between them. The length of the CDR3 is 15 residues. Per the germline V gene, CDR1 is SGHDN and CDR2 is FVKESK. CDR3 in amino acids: CASSSLMREPGEQYF. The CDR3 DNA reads TGTGCCAGCAGCAGCCTCATGAGGGAGCCTGGAGAGCAGTACTTC.

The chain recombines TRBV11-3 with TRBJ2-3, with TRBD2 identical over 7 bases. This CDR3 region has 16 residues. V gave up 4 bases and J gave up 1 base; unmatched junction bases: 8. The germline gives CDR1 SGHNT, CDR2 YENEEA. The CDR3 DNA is TGTGCCAGCAGCTCCCTATCCAGCGGGGGCACAGATACGCAGTATTTT. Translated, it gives CASSSLSSGGTDTQYF.

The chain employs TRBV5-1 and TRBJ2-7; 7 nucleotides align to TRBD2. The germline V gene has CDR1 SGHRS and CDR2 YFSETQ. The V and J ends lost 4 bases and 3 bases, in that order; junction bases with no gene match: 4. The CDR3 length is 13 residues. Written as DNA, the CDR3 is TGCGCCAGCAGCCCGGCGGGGGACTACGAGCAGTACTTC. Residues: CASSPAGDYEQYF.

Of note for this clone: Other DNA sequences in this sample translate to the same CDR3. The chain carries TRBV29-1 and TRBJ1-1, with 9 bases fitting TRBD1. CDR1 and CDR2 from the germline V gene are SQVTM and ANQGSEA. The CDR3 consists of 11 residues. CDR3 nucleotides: TGCAGTGTGGACAGGGGAGTTGAAGCTTTCTTT. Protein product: CSVDRGVEAFF.

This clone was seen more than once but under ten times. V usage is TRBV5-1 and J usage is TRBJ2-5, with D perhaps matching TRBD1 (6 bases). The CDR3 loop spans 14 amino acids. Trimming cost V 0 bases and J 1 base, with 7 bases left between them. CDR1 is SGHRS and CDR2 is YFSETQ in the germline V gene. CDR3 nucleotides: TGCGCCAGCAGCTTGGGACAGGCCCAAGAGACCCAGTACTTC. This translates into CASSLGQAQETQYF.

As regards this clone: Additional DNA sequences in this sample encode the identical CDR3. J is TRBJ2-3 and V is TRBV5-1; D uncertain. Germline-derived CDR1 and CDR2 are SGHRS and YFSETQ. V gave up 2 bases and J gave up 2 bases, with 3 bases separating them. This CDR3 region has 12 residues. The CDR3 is CASSLTTDTQYF. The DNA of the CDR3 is TGCGCCAGCAGCTTAACCACAGATACGCAGTATTTT.